The 18 T cell receptor beta chains below all came from one sample that was sequenced in a study of CD8 T cells in Susac syndrome. Random hexamers primed reverse transcription of 0.5 to 1 ug RNA. TCRdb processed the immunoSEQ multiplex PCR reads anew with MiXCR; each CDR3 protein has one entry. The profile shows approximately 140,000 distinct CDR3 sequences, around 94% of them singletons. Material: CD8+ T cells from PBMCs. The source of these receptors is a human donor in good health.

The chain carries TRBV30 and TRBJ2-5; D may be TRBD1 or TRBD2 (6 bases each). Germline V lookup: CDR1 GTSNPN, CDR2 SVGIG (reference sequence). Deletions cut 4 bases from V and 2 bases from J, with 14 bases between. The CDR3 loop spans 14 amino acids. CDR3 residues: CAWMGGTRQETQYF. DNA for the CDR3: TGTGCCTGGATGGGGGGCACCCGTCAAGAGACCCAGTACTTC. The whole variable domain, filled in from reference TRBV30 and TRBJ2-5, reads SQTIHQWPATLVQPVGSPLSLECTVEGTSNPNLYWYRQAAGRGLQLLFYSVGIGQISSEVPQNLSASRPQDRQFILSSKKLLLSDSGFYLCAWMGGTRQETQYFGPGTRLLVL.

V gene TRBV9 combines with J gene TRBJ2-7, with TRBD2 identical over 9 bases. The CDR3 has 15 residues. Germline CDR1 and CDR2: SGDLS and YYNGEE. Unmatched junction bases numbered 2, after V lost 0 bases and J lost 1 base. In DNA form, the CDR3 reads TGTGCCAGCAGCGTAGCAGCGGGAGGATCCTACGAGCAGTACTTC. The encoded protein is CASSVAAGGSYEQYF.

The chain carries TRBV4-3 and TRBJ2-7, with D uncertain. In germline, CDR1 is LGHNA, CDR2 YSLEER. Trimming removed 0 bases from V and 2 bases from J, with 11 bases in between. The CDR3 runs 15 residues. This chain's CDR3 is CASSQEYSVTYEQYF. The CDR3 DNA is TGCGCCAGCAGCCAAGAGTATTCGGTAACCTACGAGCAGTACTTC.

The chain links TRBV5-1 to TRBJ1-1; D unclear. V lost 0 bases, J lost 1 base, and 10 bases lay in between. CDR3 size: 15 residues. Germline V CDR1 and CDR2: SGHRS, YFSETQ. The CDR3 loop is CASSLVADTNTEAFF. CDR3 coding DNA: TGCGCCAGCAGCTTGGTGGCAGATACGAACACTGAAGCTTTCTTT.

CDR3 sequence reads: CASRPDANTGELFF. The CDR3 region has the DNA TGTGCCAGCCGCCCGGACGCGAACACCGGGGAGCTGTTTTTT. This chain connects TRBV11-3 to TRBJ2-2; no clear D. CDR3 length: 14 residues. With 8 bases removed from V and 0 bases from J, the gap between germline ends came to 10 bases. CDR1 and CDR2 from the germline V gene are SGHNT and YENEEA.

The chain is built from TRBV19 and TRBJ1-2; 10 nucleotides agree with TRBD1. The CDR3 consists of 13 residues. V trimming: 5 bases; J trimming: 3 bases; junction bases outside the gene matches: 0. Germline-derived CDR1 and CDR2 are LNHDA and SQIVND (reference sequence). CDR3 coding DNA: TGTGCCAGTAGTGGGACAGGGGACTATGGCTACACCTTC. It is translated as CASSGTGDYGYTF.

This clonotype was counted a single time. The chain combines TRBV18 with TRBJ1-1, with D tentatively TRBD1 (5 bases). From germline, CDR1 is KGHSH and CDR2 LQKENI. This CDR3 contains 16 residues. Trimming took 3 bases from V and 0 from J, leaving 14 bases between them. CDR3 residues: CASSPRQSPMNTEAFF. The CDR3, as DNA: TGTGCCAGCTCACCTCGACAGTCCCCTATGAACACTGAAGCTTTCTTT.

The chain uses TRBV2 and TRBJ2-7; 10 bases align to TRBD2. Germline loops: CDR1 SNHLY, CDR2 FYNNEI. V shed 7 bases and J 3 bases; nucleotides not matched to a gene: 9. The CDR3 is 15 residues long. For the CDR3, the DNA is TGTGCCAGCAACCAAATAGCGGGAGGCCACTACGAGCAGTACTTC. It codes for CASNQIAGGHYEQYF.

The chain employs TRBV13 and TRBJ2-3; D perhaps matches TRBD2 (5 bases). The CDR3 spans 14 residues. The V end lost 5 bases, the J end lost 2 bases, and 11 bases lay between the germline ends. Germline CDR1 is PRHDT and CDR2 is FYEKMQ (reference sequence). The CDR3 DNA sequence: TGTGCCAGCAGCCGCACGGAGGACACAGATACGCAGTATTTT. This codes for CASSRTEDTDTQYF.

The chain employs TRBV9 and TRBJ1-1; D possibly corresponds to TRBD1 (6 bases). The germline V and J ends were trimmed by 4 bases and 0 bases, with 13 bases remaining between them. The CDR3 sequence is 15 residues long. The V gene's germline CDR1 is SGDLS and CDR2 YYNGEE. CDR3 sequence (DNA): TGTGCCAGCAGCCTAGGGGGAGGGGTGAACACTGAAGCTTTCTTT. Encoded protein: CASSLGGGVNTEAFF.

The rearrangement uses TRBV5-4 and TRBJ2-5; D is undetermined. With 4 bases removed from V and 5 bases from J, the gap between germline ends came to 6 bases. This CDR3 is built from 11 residues. The germline gives CDR1 SGHNT, CDR2 YYREEE (reference sequence). The CDR3 DNA reads TGTGCCAGCAGCATAACGGAGACCCAGTACTTC. It translates to CASSITETQYF.

The rearrangement uses TRBV28 and TRBJ1-1; D is possibly TRBD1 (6 bases). Trimming shortened V by 5 bases and J by 3 bases, and 10 bases separated the two germline ends. This CDR3 is 13 amino acids long. The germline V gene encodes CDR1 MDHEN and CDR2 SYDVKM. The DNA for the CDR3 is TGTGCCAGCAGTACTGAGGGGGACACTGAAGCTTTCTTT. It translates to CASSTEGDTEAFF.

This clonotype is a singleton in its sample. The rearrangement joins TRBV11-2 to TRBJ2-1; TRBD2 agrees at 7 bases. The J segment lost 2 bases and the V segment lost 5 bases, leaving 6 bases of the junction unmatched. Germline loops: CDR1 SGHAT, CDR2 FQNNGV. The CDR3 covers 15 residues. CDR3 DNA sequence: TGTGCCAGCAGCGACCGGGACTACGCCTACAATGAGCAGTTCTTC. The encoded protein is CASSDRDYAYNEQFF.

J is TRBJ2-4 and V is TRBV4-2; 8 bases match TRBD2. The V gene end was trimmed by 1 base and the J gene end by 4 bases; junction bases not matched to a gene: 9. Germline V lookup: CDR1 LGHNA, CDR2 YNFKEQ. This CDR3 has 17 amino acids. Here the CDR3 reads CASSQGGSGTIKNIQYF. The DNA for the CDR3 is TGTGCCAGCAGCCAAGGGGGTAGCGGGACGATAAAAAACATTCAGTACTTC.

The rearrangement uses TRBV4-1 and TRBJ2-1; D possibly corresponds to TRBD2 (5 bases). Trimming cost V 0 bases and J 2 bases, with 11 bases left between them. Germline lookup yields CDR1 MGHRA and CDR2 YSYEKL. This CDR3 is built from 16 residues. The chain's CDR3 is CASSQEGADAYNEQFF. DNA for the CDR3: TGCGCCAGCAGCCAAGAGGGAGCGGATGCCTACAATGAGCAGTTCTTC.

The V and J genes are TRBV11-2 and TRBJ2-1; no firm D call. Trimming cost V 4 bases and J 7 bases, with 17 bases left between them. This CDR3 contains 15 residues. The germline V gene encodes CDR1 SGHAT and CDR2 FQNNGV. CDR3 coding DNA: TGTGCCAGCAGCTCCCCCATGCTATCTCTAAATGAGCAGTTCTTC. Amino acid sequence: CASSSPMLSLNEQFF.

This clonotype was seen only a few times. The chain combines TRBV29-1 with TRBJ1-2; D might be TRBD1 (5 bases). Germline values: CDR1 SQVTM, CDR2 ANQGSEA. This CDR3 contains 13 residues. V was cut by 6 bases and J by 4 bases, with 15 bases left in between. The CDR3 protein is CSVAGRTIYGYTF. The CDR3 bases are TGCAGCGTCGCGGGACGGACGATCTATGGCTACACCTTC.

The chain uses TRBV7-9 and TRBJ2-2; no firm D call. Germline CDR1 SEHNR, CDR2 FQNEAQ (reference sequence). V gave up 5 bases and J gave up 7 bases, with 8 bases separating them. The CDR3 has 12 amino acids. The CDR3 loop is CASSHSGGELFF. CDR3 DNA: TGTGCCAGCAGCCACTCCGGCGGGGAGCTGTTTTTT. Full variable domain (remainder filled in from reference TRBV7-9 and TRBJ2-2): DTGVSQNPRHKITKRGQNVTFRCDPISEHNRLYWYRQTLGQGPEFLTYFQNEAQLEKSRLLSDRFSAERPKGSFSTLEIQRTEQGDSAMYLCASSHSGGELFFGEGSRLTVL.